A single sample is the source of the 7 T cell receptor beta chains below, sequenced in a study of blood T cell repertoires in COVID-19. TCRdb keeps only in-frame clones here, not all; method: immunoSEQ multiplex PCR. The sample has about 130,000 clones; 65% to 90% are singletons. The sequenced sample consisted of PBMCs or T cells enriched from blood (not recorded which). These receptors all stem from a woman aged 50 to 60 who had recovered from COVID-19.

J is TRBJ1-1 and V is TRBV18, with 9 bases identical to TRBD1. The V segment lost 6 bases and the J segment 1 base; nucleotides outside the gene matches: 15. This CDR3 comprises 18 residues. Per germline, CDR1 KGHSH and CDR2 LQKENI. The CDR3 spells CASSPYATGGAQNTEAFF. The CDR3 region has the DNA TGTGCCAGCTCGCCGTATGCGACAGGGGGAGCCCAGAACACTGAAGCTTTCTTT.

The rearrangement links TRBV14 to TRBJ2-2, with 9 bases identical to TRBD2. V trimming: 5 bases; J trimming: 5 bases; junction bases outside the gene matches: 6. CDR1 SGHDN and CDR2 FVKESK come from the germline V gene. The CDR3 contains 15 residues. CDR3 in amino acids: CASSFAGGRTGELFF. The DNA for the CDR3 is TGTGCCAGCAGCTTCGCGGGGGGGAGAACCGGGGAGCTGTTTTTT.

The gene calls are TRBV12-5 and TRBJ1-5; weak D call: TRBD1 (6 bases). V was cut by 4 bases and J by 5 bases, with 9 bases left in between. This CDR3 region has 13 residues. Germline V gene sequence: CDR1 LGHNT, CDR2 FRNRAP. The CDR3 region is CASGWDNDQPQHF. CDR3 sequence (DNA): TGTGCTAGTGGTTGGGACAACGATCAGCCCCAGCATTTT.

This clone is a singleton in its sample. The rearrangement joins TRBV19 to TRBJ1-1; 7 bases are a match to TRBD1. The CDR3 is 13 residues long. The germline V gene encodes CDR1 LNHDA and CDR2 SQIVND (reference sequence). The V and J ends lost 5 bases and 3 bases, in that order; junction bases with no gene match: 3. The CDR3 nucleotides are TGTGCCAGTAGTGACCAGGGGGACACTGAAGCTTTCTTT. It encodes CASSDQGDTEAFF. The complete variable domain, with remaining parts taken from reference TRBV19 and TRBJ1-1, reads DGGITQSPKYLFRKEGQNVTLSCEQNLNHDAMYWYRQDPGQGLRLIYYSQIVNDFQKGDIAEGYSVSREKKESFPLTVTSAQKNPTAFYLCASSDQGDTEAFFGQGTRLTVV.

V gene TRBV6-5 combines with J gene TRBJ2-2; 7 positions agree with TRBD1. The V gene end was trimmed by 5 bases and the J gene end by 3 bases; junction bases not matched to a gene: 3. This CDR3 is built from 14 residues. The germline V gene encodes CDR1 MNHEY and CDR2 SVGAGI. The CDR3 loop is CASSRQGDTGELFF. The DNA of the CDR3 is TGTGCCAGCAGTCGACAGGGAGACACCGGGGAGCTGTTTTTT.

Written as DNA, the CDR3 is TGCGCCAGCAGCAGGACTAGCGGGGGGTACAATGAGCAGTTCTTC. It is translated as CASSRTSGGYNEQFF. This chain links TRBV5-1 with TRBJ2-1; 14 positions match TRBD2. The junction had 1 base not matched to a gene; V was cut back by 4 bases and J by 4 bases. CDR1 is SGHRS and CDR2 is YFSETQ in the germline V gene. The CDR3 loop spans 15 amino acids.

The chain joins TRBV11-2 to TRBJ1-1; tentative D call: TRBD1 (5 bases). The CDR3 consists of 15 residues. V lost 3 bases to trimming and J lost 1 base, with 12 bases between them. Germline V gives CDR1 SGHAT, CDR2 FQNNGV. CDR3 sequence reads: CASSFQGNSNTEAFF. CDR3 nucleotide sequence: TGTGCCAGCAGCTTTCAGGGAAACTCGAACACTGAAGCTTTCTTT.